Presented here are 7 T cell receptor beta chains from one specimen sequenced in a study of OX40 agonist ivuxolimab in advanced cancers. Produced via immunoSEQ multiplex PCR; TCRdb's table is partial and in-frame only. Among 40,000 to 60,000 clones listed, almost 80% were seen once. Sample: CD4+ or CD8+ T cells sorted from blood, taken in a trial of the OX40 agonist ivuxolimab. The receptors were gathered from an adult with an advanced solid tumor such as melanoma, head and neck, liver or kidney cancer.

This clone came up once. V and J are TRBV9 and TRBJ1-3; no clear D. V dropped 4 bases and J dropped 0 bases, with 5 bases sitting between them. Germline lookup yields CDR1 SGDLS and CDR2 YYNGEE. The CDR3 is 13 amino acids. The CDR3 nucleotides are TGTGCCAGCAGCCCCCACTCTGGAAACACCATATATTTT. Amino acid sequence: CASSPHSGNTIYF. Combining the CDR3 with reference TRBV9 and TRBJ1-3 gives the whole variable domain DSGVTQTPKHLITATGQRVTLRCSPRSGDLSVYWYQQSLDQGLQFLIQYYNGEERAKGNILERFSAQQFPDLHSELNLSSLELGDSALYFCASSPHSGNTIYFGEGSWLTVV.

The chain has TRBV7-9 and TRBJ1-6; D is unclear. V lost 4 bases and J 5 bases, leaving 9 bases between the germline ends. Looked up from germline, CDR1 is SEHNR and CDR2 is FQNEAQ (reference sequence). The CDR3 is made up of 14 amino acids. The CDR3 region is CASSSDGNNSPLHF. The CDR3 DNA sequence: TGTGCCAGCAGCTCGGACGGAAATAATTCACCCCTCCACTTT.

The chain joins TRBV19 to TRBJ1-2; 11 positions agree with TRBD1. The V gene's germline CDR1 is LNHDA and CDR2 SQIVND (reference sequence). The CDR3 sequence is 15 residues long. The V and J ends lost 5 bases and 5 bases, in that order; junction bases with no gene match: 7. As DNA, the CDR3 is TGTGCCAGTAGTTTAACCGGGACAGGGGGTTATGGCTACACCTTC. Amino acid sequence: CASSLTGTGGYGYTF. The variable domain in full, with the rest retrieved from reference TRBV19 and TRBJ1-2, is DGGITQSPKYLFRKEGQNVTLSCEQNLNHDAMYWYRQDPGQGLRLIYYSQIVNDFQKGDIAEGYSVSREKKESFPLTVTSAQKNPTAFYLCASSLTGTGGYGYTFGSGTRLTVV.

This chain joins TRBV11-2 and TRBJ2-5; D unclear. The germline gives CDR1 SGHAT, CDR2 FQNNGV. Trimming took off 5 bases at V and 7 bases at J, with 11 bases between the two ends. The CDR3 runs 12 residues. CDR3 sequence (DNA): TGTGCCAGCAGCCCCAACCCGGGGACCCAGTACTTC. This translates into CASSPNPGTQYF.

This clone was recorded only once. The rearrangement uses TRBV19 and TRBJ2-2, with D perhaps assigned TRBD1 or TRBD2 (6 bases each). The CDR3 extends over 16 amino acids. Germline CDR1 reads LNHDA; CDR2 reads SQIVND (reference sequence). V was cut by 5 bases and J by 7 bases, with 20 bases left in between. CDR3 sequence reads: CASSLRTRGGNGELFF. The DNA of the CDR3 is TGTGCCAGTAGTCTAAGGACCCGAGGGGGGAACGGGGAGCTGTTTTTT.

This clone was counted many times. The J gene is TRBJ1-2, the V gene TRBV5-1, with 7 positions matching TRBD1. Germline trimming cut 1 base from V and 8 bases from J; bases unmatched to any gene: 8. Germline V gene data show CDR1 as SGHRS and CDR2 as YFSETQ. This CDR3 contains 14 residues. The chain's CDR3 is CASSLNEGAGGYTF. The CDR3 DNA reads TGCGCCAGCAGCTTGAACGAGGGGGCCGGCGGCTACACCTTC.

The J gene is TRBJ1-5, the V gene TRBV7-2; D is ambiguous. V was clipped by 5 bases and J by 4 bases, with 12 bases between them. The CDR3 spans 14 residues. Germline CDR1 is SGHTA and CDR2 is FQGNSA. The CDR3 DNA sequence: TGTGCCAGCAGCCCAGAGGCATATAATCAGCCCCAGCATTTT. Encoded protein: CASSPEAYNQPQHF. The full variable domain, in which reference TRBV7-2 and TRBJ1-5 provide the parts outside the CDR3, is GAGVSQSPSNKVTEKGKDVELRCDPISGHTALYWYRQSLGQGLEFLIYFQGNSAPDKSGLPSDRFSAERTGGSVSTLTIQRTQQEDSAVYLCASSPEAYNQPQHFGDGTRLSIL.